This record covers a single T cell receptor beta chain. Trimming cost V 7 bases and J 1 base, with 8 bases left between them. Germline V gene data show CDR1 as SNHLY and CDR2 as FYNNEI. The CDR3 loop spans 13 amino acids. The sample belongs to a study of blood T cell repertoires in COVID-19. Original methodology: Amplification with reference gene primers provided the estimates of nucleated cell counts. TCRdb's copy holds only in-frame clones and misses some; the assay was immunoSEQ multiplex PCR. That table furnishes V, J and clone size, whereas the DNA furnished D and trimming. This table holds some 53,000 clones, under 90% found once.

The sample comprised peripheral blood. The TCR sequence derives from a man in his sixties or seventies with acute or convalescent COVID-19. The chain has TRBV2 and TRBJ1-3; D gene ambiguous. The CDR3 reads CASNRESGNTIYF. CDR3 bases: TGTGCCAGCAATCGGGAATCTGGAAACACCATATATTTT.